The 11 T cell receptor beta chains reported below all come from one sample, sequenced in a study of identical twins. Via MiXCR, TCRdb re-called the 5' RACE reads, giving one row per CDR3 protein. The repertoire has hundreds of thousands of distinct CDR3 sequences, approximately 25% of them found once; the top ten carry about 2.7%. Separately, the same data were catalogued under a study of T cells expressing NK-cell markers.

The source material was CD4+ T cells sorted from blood. The receptors come from a woman aged 18-29 years in good health.

The chain links TRBV6-1 to TRBJ2-1; perhaps TRBD1 as D (5 bases). This CDR3 comprises 13 residues. V gave up 5 bases and J gave up 9 bases, with 14 bases separating them. Germline CDR1 and CDR2: MNHNS and SASEGT. CDR3 sequence reads: CASSRDHRGEQFF. The CDR3 region has the DNA TGTGCCAGCAGTCGTGATCATAGGGGTGAGCAGTTCTTC.

The table lists this clonotype with a few counts. The chain recombines TRBV10-3 with TRBJ2-1; weak D call: TRBD2 (7 bases). CDR1 is ENHRY and CDR2 is SYGVKD in the germline V gene. The CDR3 sequence is 12 residues long. The V end lost 9 bases, the J end lost 7 bases, and 13 bases lay between the germline ends. CDR3 DNA: TGTGCCATGGGGGGGCTAGGTAATGAGCAGTTCTTC. Its translation is CAMGGLGNEQFF.

This chain joins TRBV7-9 and TRBJ2-5, with 8 bases that match TRBD2. Germline CDR1 reads SEHNR; CDR2 reads FQNEAQ (reference sequence). The CDR3 covers 14 residues. Trimming took 8 bases from V and 5 from J; bases not matched to a gene: 10. The CDR3, as DNA: TGTGCCAGCGGTCTAATAGCGGGGCTGGAGACCCAGTACTTC. Translation gives CASGLIAGLETQYF.

V gene TRBV20-1 combines with J gene TRBJ2-5; 7 bases align to TRBD2. The V segment lost 5 bases and the J segment 2 bases; nucleotides outside the gene matches: 11. CDR1 DFQATT and CDR2 SNEGSKA come from the germline V gene (reference sequence). This CDR3 is 15 amino acids long. The CDR3 sequence is CSAFRGGSHQETQYF. DNA of the CDR3: TGCAGTGCTTTCCGCGGGGGTTCCCATCAAGAGACCCAGTACTTC.

This chain uses TRBV7-2 with TRBJ2-3; 9 bases agree with TRBD2. J lost 2 bases, V lost 2 bases, and 2 bases had no gene match. The CDR3 covers 15 residues. The germline gives CDR1 SGHTA, CDR2 FQGNSA. CDR3 loop: CASSLRTSATDTQYF. The CDR3 region has the DNA TGTGCCAGCAGCTTAAGGACTAGCGCCACAGATACGCAGTATTTT.

Only a few counts were recorded for this clonotype. V usage is TRBV10-3 and J usage is TRBJ2-7, with TRBD2 identical over 10 bases. V trimming: 3 bases; J trimming: 3 bases; junction bases outside the gene matches: 8. This CDR3 has 16 amino acids. Germline CDR1 and CDR2: ENHRY and SYGVKD. This CDR3 reads CAISDIVAGGLYEQYF. CDR3 sequence (DNA): TGTGCCATCAGTGATATAGTAGCGGGAGGACTCTACGAGCAGTACTTC.

This chain connects TRBV15 to TRBJ2-2, with no clear D. Germline V gene data show CDR1 as LNHNV and CDR2 as YYDKDF (reference sequence). The CDR3 covers 13 residues. Trimming cost V 4 bases and J 8 bases, with 11 bases left between them. The CDR3 spells CATSIGGRGELFF. The CDR3 DNA follows: TGTGCCACCAGCATCGGCGGAAGGGGGGAGCTGTTTTTT.

The chain couples TRBV5-1 to TRBJ2-7; TRBD2 might be the D (6 bases). The CDR3 has 15 residues. With 1 base removed from V and 4 bases from J, the gap between germline ends came to 15 bases. Germline V CDR1 and CDR2: SGHRS, YFSETQ. The CDR3 DNA reads as TGCGCCAGCAGCTTGTTAAAGGAGGGCCCTTACGAGCAGTACTTC. Its protein product is CASSLLKEGPYEQYF.

The V gene is TRBV7-3, the J gene TRBJ1-1; possibly TRBD1 for D (5 bases). V was shortened by 0 bases and J by 11 bases, with 13 bases between the two germline ends. Looked up from germline, CDR1 is SGHTA and CDR2 is FQGTGA. The CDR3 sequence is 13 residues long. CDR3 nucleotide sequence: TGTGCCAGCAGCTTAACGGGGGAGGGACCGGCTTTCTTT. It encodes CASSLTGEGPAFF.

This chain joins TRBV2 and TRBJ2-7, with D perhaps TRBD1 (5 bases). The CDR3 length is 17 residues. Looked up from germline, CDR1 is SNHLY and CDR2 is FYNNEI. Trimming left V 6 bases short and J 1 base short, with 22 bases between. The CDR3 region is CASRSYLRGSLSYEQYF. In DNA, the CDR3 is TGTGCCAGCAGGTCCTACTTAAGGGGCAGTCTTTCCTACGAGCAGTACTTC.

This clonotype came up many times. The V and J genes are TRBV9 and TRBJ1-1; possible D gene TRBD1, 5 bases. Per germline, CDR1 SGDLS and CDR2 YYNGEE. The CDR3 extends over 14 amino acids. V was cut by 0 bases and J by 3 bases, with 9 bases left in between. CDR3 protein: CASSVGFRDTEAFF. The CDR3 nucleotides read TGTGCCAGCAGCGTAGGATTCAGGGACACTGAAGCTTTCTTT.